The T cell receptor (beta chain) under discussion was sequenced for a study of CD8 T cells in Susac syndrome. The sequenced target, TCR beta, came from blood CD8+ and CD4+ T cells. Treatment-naive patients with stable or active relapsing-remitting disease served as multiple sclerosis controls. Negative isolation was used for CD8+ and CD4+ T cells and FACS enrichment for TEMRA cells. Between the trimmed V and J ends, which lost 3 bases and 0 bases, there was a span of 11 bases. This CDR3 region has 15 residues. Germline loops: CDR1 SEHNR, CDR2 FQNEAQ (reference sequence). A quantity of about 0.5 to 1 ug RNA underwent reverse transcription using random hexamers. TCR beta CDR3 was amplified by immunoSEQ covering 54 Vbeta and 13 Jbeta. TCRdb redid the calling of the immunoSEQ multiplex PCR reads with MiXCR, one entry per CDR3 protein. The sample shows about 300,000 distinct CDR3 sequences, roughly 85% of them seen only once.

Specimen: CD8+ T cells from PBMCs. The chain links TRBV7-9 to TRBJ1-1, with D perhaps matching TRBD1 (5 bases). The source is a human donor with multiple sclerosis. The CDR3 nucleotides are TGTGCCAGCAGCTTCACGGGGGTTATGAACACTGAAGCTTTCTTT. It yields the protein CASSFTGVMNTEAFF.